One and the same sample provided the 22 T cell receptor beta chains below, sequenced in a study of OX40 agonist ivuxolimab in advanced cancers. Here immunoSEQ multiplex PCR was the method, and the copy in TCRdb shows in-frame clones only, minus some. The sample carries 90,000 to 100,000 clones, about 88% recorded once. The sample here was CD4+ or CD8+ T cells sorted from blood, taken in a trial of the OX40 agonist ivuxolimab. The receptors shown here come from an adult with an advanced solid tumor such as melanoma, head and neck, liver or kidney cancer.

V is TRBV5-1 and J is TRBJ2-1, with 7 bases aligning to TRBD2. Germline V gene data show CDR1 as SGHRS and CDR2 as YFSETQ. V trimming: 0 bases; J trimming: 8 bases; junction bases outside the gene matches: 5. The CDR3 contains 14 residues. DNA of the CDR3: TGCGCCAGCAGCTTGGGACTAGCTGTGGATGAGCAGTTCTTC. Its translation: CASSLGLAVDEQFF.

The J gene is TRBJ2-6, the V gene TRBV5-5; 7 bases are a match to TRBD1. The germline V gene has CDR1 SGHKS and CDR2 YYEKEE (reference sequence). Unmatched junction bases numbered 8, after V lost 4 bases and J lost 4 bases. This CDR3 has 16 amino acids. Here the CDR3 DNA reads TGTGCCAGCAGCGCGCTAACAGGGGTCGGGGCCAACGTCCTGACTTTC. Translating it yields CASSALTGVGANVLTF. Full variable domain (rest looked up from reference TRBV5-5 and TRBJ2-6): DAGVTQSPTHLIKTRGQQVTLRCSPISGHKSVSWYQQVLGQGPQFIFQYYEKEERGRGNFPDRFSARQFPNYSSELNVNALLLGDSALYLCASSALTGVGANVLTFGAGSRLTVL.

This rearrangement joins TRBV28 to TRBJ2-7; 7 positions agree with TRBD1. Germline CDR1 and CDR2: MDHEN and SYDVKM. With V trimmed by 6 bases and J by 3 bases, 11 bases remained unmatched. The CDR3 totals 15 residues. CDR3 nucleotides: TGTGCCAGCAGCCGACAGGGCTTTGCTTTCTACGAGCAGTACTTC. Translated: CASSRQGFAFYEQYF. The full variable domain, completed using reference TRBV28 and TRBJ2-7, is DVKVTQSSRYLVKRTGEKVFLECVQDMDHENMFWYRQDPGLGLRLIYFSYDVKMKEKGDIPEGYSVSREKKERFSLILESASTNQTSMYLCASSRQGFAFYEQYFGPGTRLTVT.

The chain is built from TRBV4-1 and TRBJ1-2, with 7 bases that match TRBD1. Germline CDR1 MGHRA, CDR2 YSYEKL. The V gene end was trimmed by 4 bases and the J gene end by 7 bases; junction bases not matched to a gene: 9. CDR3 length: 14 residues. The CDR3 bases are TGCGCCAGCAGCCCCATTGACAGGGAAGGTGGCTACACCTTC. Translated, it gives CASSPIDREGGYTF.

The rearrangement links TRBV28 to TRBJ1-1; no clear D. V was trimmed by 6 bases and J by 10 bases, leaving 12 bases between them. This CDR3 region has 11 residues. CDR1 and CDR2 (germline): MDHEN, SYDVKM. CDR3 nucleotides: TGTGCCAGCAGCTCAACCCGGGTAGCTTTCTTT. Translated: CASSSTRVAFF.

In nucleotides, the CDR3 is TGTGCCAGCAGCTTCGGGACAAACAATGAGCAGTTCTTC. This encodes CASSFGTNNEQFF. The rearrangement uses TRBV7-3 and TRBJ2-1, with a tentative D call TRBD1 (6 bases). The V end was cut by 3 bases, the J end by 5 bases, with 8 bases between. The CDR3 covers 13 residues. The germline V gene encodes CDR1 SGHTA and CDR2 FQGTGA.

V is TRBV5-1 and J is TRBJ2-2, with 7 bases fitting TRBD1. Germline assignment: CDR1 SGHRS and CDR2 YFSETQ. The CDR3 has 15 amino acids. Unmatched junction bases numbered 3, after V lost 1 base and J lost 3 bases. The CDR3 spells CASSLRGRDTGELFF. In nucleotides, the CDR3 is TGCGCCAGCAGCTTGAGGGGGCGCGACACCGGGGAGCTGTTTTTT.

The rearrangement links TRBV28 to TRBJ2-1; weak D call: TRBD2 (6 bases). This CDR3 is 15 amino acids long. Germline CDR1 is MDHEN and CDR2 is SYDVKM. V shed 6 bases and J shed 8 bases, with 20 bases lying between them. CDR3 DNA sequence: TGTGCCAGCAGCCCCGGGACTTCCGGGGCCCATGAGCAGTTCTTC. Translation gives CASSPGTSGAHEQFF.

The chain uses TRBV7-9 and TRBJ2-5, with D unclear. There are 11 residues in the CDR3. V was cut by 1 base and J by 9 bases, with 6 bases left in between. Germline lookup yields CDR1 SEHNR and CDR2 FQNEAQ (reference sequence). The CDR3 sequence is CASSLEVAQYF. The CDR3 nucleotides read TGTGCCAGCAGCTTAGAGGTCGCCCAGTACTTC.

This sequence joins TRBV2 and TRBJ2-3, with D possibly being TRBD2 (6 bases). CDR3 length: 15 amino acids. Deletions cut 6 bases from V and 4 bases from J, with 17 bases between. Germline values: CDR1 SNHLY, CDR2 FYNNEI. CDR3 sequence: CASSDLALPPDTQYF. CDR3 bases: TGTGCCAGCAGCGATCTAGCGCTCCCCCCAGATACGCAGTATTTT.

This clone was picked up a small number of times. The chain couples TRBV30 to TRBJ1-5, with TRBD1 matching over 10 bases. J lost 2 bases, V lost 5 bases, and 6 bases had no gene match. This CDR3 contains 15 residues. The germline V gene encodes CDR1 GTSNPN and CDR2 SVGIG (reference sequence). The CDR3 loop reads CAWSGTGVRNQPQHF. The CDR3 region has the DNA TGTGCCTGGTCCGGGACAGGGGTACGCAATCAGCCCCAGCATTTT.

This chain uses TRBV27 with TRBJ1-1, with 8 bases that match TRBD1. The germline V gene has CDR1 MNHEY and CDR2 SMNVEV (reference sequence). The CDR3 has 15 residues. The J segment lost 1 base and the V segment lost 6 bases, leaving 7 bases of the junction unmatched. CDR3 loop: CASRLQGGGNTEAFF. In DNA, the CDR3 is TGTGCCAGCAGGCTACAGGGGGGAGGGAACACTGAAGCTTTCTTT.

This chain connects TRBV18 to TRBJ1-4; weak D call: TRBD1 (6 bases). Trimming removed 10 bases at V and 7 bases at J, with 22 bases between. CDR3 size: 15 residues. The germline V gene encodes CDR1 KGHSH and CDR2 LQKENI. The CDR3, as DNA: TGTGCCACCAATGGTGGGGGGCACGCCGGTGAAAAACTGTTTTTT. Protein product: CATNGGGHAGEKLFF.

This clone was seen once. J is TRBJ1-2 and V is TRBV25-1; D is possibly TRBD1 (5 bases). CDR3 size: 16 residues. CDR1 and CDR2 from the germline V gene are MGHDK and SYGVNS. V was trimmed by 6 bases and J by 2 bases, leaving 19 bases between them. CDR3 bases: TGTGCCAGCAGCCACTCGTGGGGTCGGGGGAACTATGGCTACACCTTC. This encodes CASSHSWGRGNYGYTF.

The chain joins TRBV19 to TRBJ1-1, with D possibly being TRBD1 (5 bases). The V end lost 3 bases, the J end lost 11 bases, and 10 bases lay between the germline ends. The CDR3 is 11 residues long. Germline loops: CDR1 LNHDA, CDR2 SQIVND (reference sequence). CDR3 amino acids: CASSIGGLAFF. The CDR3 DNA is TGTGCCAGTAGTATTGGGGGACTGGCTTTCTTT.

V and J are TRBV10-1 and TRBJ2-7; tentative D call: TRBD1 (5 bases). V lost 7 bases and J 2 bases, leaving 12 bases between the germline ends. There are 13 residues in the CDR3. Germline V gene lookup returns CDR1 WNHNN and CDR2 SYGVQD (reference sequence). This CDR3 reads CASKGRAPYEQYV. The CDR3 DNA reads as TGCGCCAGCAAGGGCAGGGCCCCCTACGAGCAGTACGTC.

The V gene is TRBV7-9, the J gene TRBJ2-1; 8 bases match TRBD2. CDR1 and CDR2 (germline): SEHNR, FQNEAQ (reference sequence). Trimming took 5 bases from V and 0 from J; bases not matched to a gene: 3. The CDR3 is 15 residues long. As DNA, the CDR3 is TGTGCCAGCAGCCCCAGCGGGAGCTCCTACAATGAGCAGTTCTTC. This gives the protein CASSPSGSSYNEQFF.

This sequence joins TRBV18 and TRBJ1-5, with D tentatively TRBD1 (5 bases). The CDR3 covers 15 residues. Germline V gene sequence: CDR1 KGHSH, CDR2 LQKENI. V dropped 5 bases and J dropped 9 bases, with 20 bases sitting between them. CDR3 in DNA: TGTGCCAGCTCAGTACTATCCGGGGCCGTGCGGCCCCAGCATTTT. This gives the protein CASSVLSGAVRPQHF.

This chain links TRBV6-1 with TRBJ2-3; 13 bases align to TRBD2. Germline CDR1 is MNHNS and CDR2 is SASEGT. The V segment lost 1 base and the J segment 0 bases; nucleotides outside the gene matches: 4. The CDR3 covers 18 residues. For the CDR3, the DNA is TGTGCCAGCAGTGAAGGCGGGACTAGCGGGACCAGCACAGATACGCAGTATTTT. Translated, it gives CASSEGGTSGTSTDTQYF.

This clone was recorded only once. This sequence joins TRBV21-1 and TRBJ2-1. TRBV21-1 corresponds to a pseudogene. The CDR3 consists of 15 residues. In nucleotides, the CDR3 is TGTGCCAGCAGCAAGGGGGGCGGGACGTACAATGAGCAGTTCTTC. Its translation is CASSKGGGTYNEQFF.

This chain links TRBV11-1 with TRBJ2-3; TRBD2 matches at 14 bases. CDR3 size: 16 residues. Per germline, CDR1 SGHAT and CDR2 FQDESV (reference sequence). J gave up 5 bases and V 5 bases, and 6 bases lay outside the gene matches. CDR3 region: CASSRGLAGAGDTQYF. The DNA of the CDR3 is TGTGCCAGCAGCCGGGGACTAGCGGGAGCGGGAGATACGCAGTATTTT.

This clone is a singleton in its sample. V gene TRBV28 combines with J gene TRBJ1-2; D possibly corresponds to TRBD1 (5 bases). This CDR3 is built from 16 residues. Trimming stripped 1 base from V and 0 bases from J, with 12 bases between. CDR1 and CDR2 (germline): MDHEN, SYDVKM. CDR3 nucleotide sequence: TGTGCCAGCAGTTTATTTGGCGGGGCTTCTAACTATGGCTACACCTTC. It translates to CASSLFGGASNYGYTF.